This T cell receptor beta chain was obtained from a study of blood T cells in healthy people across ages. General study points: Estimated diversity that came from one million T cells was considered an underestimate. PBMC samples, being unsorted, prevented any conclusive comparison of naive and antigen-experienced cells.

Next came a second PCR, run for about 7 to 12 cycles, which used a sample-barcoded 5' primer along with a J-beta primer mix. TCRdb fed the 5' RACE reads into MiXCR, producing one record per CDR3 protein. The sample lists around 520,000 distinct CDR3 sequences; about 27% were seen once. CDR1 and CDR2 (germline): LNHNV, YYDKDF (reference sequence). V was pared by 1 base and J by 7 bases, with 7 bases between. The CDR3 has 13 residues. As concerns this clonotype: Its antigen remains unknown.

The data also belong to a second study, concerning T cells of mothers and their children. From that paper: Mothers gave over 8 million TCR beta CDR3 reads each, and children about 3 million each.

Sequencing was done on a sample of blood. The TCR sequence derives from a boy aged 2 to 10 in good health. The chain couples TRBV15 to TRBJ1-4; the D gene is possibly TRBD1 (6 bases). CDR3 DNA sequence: TGTGCCACCAGCAGAGGGGACACTGAAAAACTGTTTTTT. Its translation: CATSRGDTEKLFF.